The rows below give T cell receptor beta chains drawn from one sample of a study of blood T cell repertoires in COVID-19. Produced via immunoSEQ multiplex PCR; TCRdb's table is partial and in-frame only. Counted here are around 72,000 clones, 87% occurring once; the ten biggest clones make up roughly 6%. The sequenced material came from peripheral blood. The receptors were gathered from a woman aged 45-59 years with acute or convalescent COVID-19. Each CDR3 is given with its conserved first and last residue. A D gene is named only where the DNA matches it firmly. Rows may omit the clone size; those that give it use once, few, many or a size class.

>TRBD2|TRBV2|14|TRBJ2-5|once
TGTGCCAGCAATAGCGGGAGGTTCCAAGAGACCCAGTACTTC
CASNSGRFQETQYF
>-|TRBV30|12|TRBJ2-7|-
TGTGCCTACTCGGCCGTCGGGTACGAGCAGTACTTC
CAYSAVGYEQYF
>-|TRBV10-3|13|TRBJ1-2|-
TGTGCCATCTCCGGGGGGCTAACCTATGGCTACACCTTC
CAISGGLTYGYTF
>-|TRBV7-9|13|TRBJ2-3|few
TGTGCCAGCAGGGGGGCTGCATGGGATACGCAGTATTTT
CASRGAAWDTQYF
>-|TRBV7-2|14|TRBJ1-3|once
TGTGCCAGCAGCCCAGGAAACTCTGGAAACACCATATATTTT
CASSPGNSGNTIYF
>TRBD1|TRBV4-1|18|TRBJ1-2|-
TGCGCCAGCAGCCAAGACCGAGACAGGGGACGAGGGAACTATGGCTACACCTTC
CASSQDRDRGRGNYGYTF
>TRBD1|TRBV30|15|TRBJ1-2|-
TGTGCCTGGAGTTTATATAGGGACAGGGGATATGGCTACACCTTC
CAWSLYRDRGYGYTF
>TRBD2|TRBV5-4|16|TRBJ2-5|-
TGTGCCAGCAGCTCACCTAGCGGGGGGGGTTCTGAGACCCAGTACTTC
CASSSPSGGGSETQYF
>-|TRBV7-2|16|TRBJ2-6|-
TGTGCCAGCAGCTTAGTAACGGTCTCTGGGGCCAACGTCCTGACTTTC
CASSLVTVSGANVLTF
>TRBD1|TRBV9|16|TRBJ1-4|-
TGTGCCAGCAGCGTAGCCCCTGACAGGGTCGGTCAAAAACTGTTTTTT
CASSVAPDRVGQKLFF
>TRBD2|TRBV6-5|13|TRBJ2-1|-
TGTGCCAGCAGGACCCTAGCGGGAAATGAGCAGTTCTTC
CASRTLAGNEQFF
>TRBD2|TRBV5-6|16|TRBJ2-4|-
TGTGCCAGCAGCTTCGGGACTAGCGGGGGCAAAAACATTCAGTACTTC
CASSFGTSGGKNIQYF
>TRBD2|TRBV2|16|TRBJ2-1|-
TGTGCCAGCAATAGACTAGCGGGAGGGTTCGCCAATGAGCAGTTCTTC
CASNRLAGGFANEQFF
>-|TRBV18|17|TRBJ1-3|-
TGTGCCAGCTCACCACCCACAGGGTCCGGCTCTGGAAACACCATATATTTT
CASSPPTGSGSGNTIYF
>-|TRBV30|15|TRBJ2-6|-
TGTGCCTGGAGAGATCAGGGGACTGGGGCCAACGTCCTGACTTTC
CAWRDQGTGANVLTF
>-|TRBV21-1|18|TRBJ2-3|-
TGTGCCAGCAGCAAATGGTTGATGAGCGGACTATACACAGATACGCAGTATTTT
CASSKWLMSGLYTDTQYF
>TRBD2|TRBV29-1|12|TRBJ2-1|-
TGCAGCTACGGGGGGGCCGGGAATGAGCAGTTCTTC
CSYGGAGNEQFF
>-|TRBV12-3/TRBV12-4|11|TRBJ2-7|-
TGTGCCAGCAGCTCCCTGGAGGAGCAGTACTTC
CASSSLEEQYF
>-|TRBV29-1|13|TRBJ2-1|-
TGCAGCGTTGATGGCCAGGCCTACAATGAGCAGTTCTTC
CSVDGQAYNEQFF
>-|TRBV28|14|TRBJ1-2|-
TGTGCCAGCACCCGAGCTATCCCTAACTATGGCTACACCTTC
CASTRAIPNYGYTF
>TRBD1|TRBV5-4|13|TRBJ1-4|-
TGTGCCAGCAGCGTAGGGACAGGGCAGAAACTGTTTTTT
CASSVGTGQKLFF
>TRBD1|TRBV5-1|15|TRBJ2-7|once
TGCGCCAGCAGCTTGGCGCGGGACAGGGCCTACGAGCAGTACTTC
CASSLARDRAYEQYF
>TRBD2|TRBV2|14|TRBJ2-5|-
TGTGCCTCCCTAGGTGGCGGGGGTCTAAAGACCCAGTACTTC
CASLGGGGLKTQYF
>-|TRBV7-6|14|TRBJ2-5|-
TGTGCCAGCACCCCTGGTGGAGGTGCAGAGACCCAGTACTTC
CASTPGGGAETQYF
>TRBD2|TRBV18|20|TRBJ2-1|-
TGTGCCAGCTCACCTAGCCGACGGCAAACCGGGACTAGCGGGAGCAATGAGCAGTTCTTC
CASSPSRRQTGTSGSNEQFF
>TRBD2|TRBV2|17|TRBJ2-4|-
TGTGCCAGCAGTGTAGAGGCGGGGGTTCAATCCAAAAACATTCAGTACTTC
CASSVEAGVQSKNIQYF
>TRBD1|TRBV6-4|15|TRBJ2-7|once
TGTGCCAGCAGTGACTCGGGACAGGGCTACTACGAGCAGTACTTC
CASSDSGQGYYEQYF
>TRBD1|TRBV18|15|TRBJ1-2|-
TGTGCCAGCTCACCCCCCAGGACAGGGAATTATGGCTACACCTTC
CASSPPRTGNYGYTF
>-|TRBV7-9|13|TRBJ1-1|once
TGTGCCAGCAGCCCCAGGGGCGACACTGAAGCTTTCTTT
CASSPRGDTEAFF
>TRBD2|TRBV2|17|TRBJ2-1|-
TGTGCCAGCAGTAAACAGGGACTAGCGGGAGCTGGGCATGAGCAGTTCTTC
CASSKQGLAGAGHEQFF
>-|TRBV4-1|18|TRBJ1-1|-
TGCGCCAGCAGCCAAGCTACTCAGGGACGGGGGGTGAACACTGAAGCTTTCTTT
CASSQATQGRGVNTEAFF
>-|TRBV15|15|TRBJ2-1|-
TGTGCCACCAGCAGAGATCGGACTCTAATATCCGAGCAGTTCTTC
CATSRDRTLISEQFF
>-|TRBV28|14|TRBJ1-5|-
TGTGCCAGCAGGAGGGTAATGGGCAATCAGCCCCAGCATTTT
CASRRVMGNQPQHF
>TRBD1|TRBV30|13|TRBJ2-4|-
TGTGCCTGGAGTCGACAGGGGGCTAACATTCAGTACTTC
CAWSRQGANIQYF
>TRBD1|TRBV28|13|TRBJ1-5|-
TGTGCCAGCAGTCTTGACAGGGCCCAGCCCCAGCATTTT
CASSLDRAQPQHF
>-|TRBV28|14|TRBJ1-2|few
TGTGCCAGCAGTTTATCGGGGAGAGCCCATGGCTACACCTTC
CASSLSGRAHGYTF
>-|TRBV2|13|TRBJ2-1|few
TGTGCCAGCAGGAACCTAGCTGTGAATGAGCAGTTCTTC
CASRNLAVNEQFF
>TRBD1|TRBV19|15|TRBJ1-2|-
TGTGCCAGTAATACCGGGACAGGGAAATACTATGGCTACACCTTC
CASNTGTGKYYGYTF
>-|TRBV6-6|11|TRBJ1-1|-
TGTGCCAGCAGTACCTCCCTAGGAGCTTTCTTT
CASSTSLGAFF
>-|TRBV4-2|18|TRBJ1-4|-
TGTGCCAGCAGCCAAAGAGCCGGCCAGGTCACAACTAATGAAAAACTGTTTTTT
CASSQRAGQVTTNEKLFF
>TRBD2|TRBV28|15|TRBJ2-1|-
TGTGCCAGCAGTCCGCTGACTAGCGGGAGCTATGAGCAGTTCTTC
CASSPLTSGSYEQFF
>TRBD1|TRBV6-6|16|TRBJ1-1|-
TGTGCCAGCAGTTACCCCACCCGGGACAGGGGCACTGAAGCTTTCTTT
CASSYPTRDRGTEAFF